Following are 3 T cell receptor beta chains from one sample sequenced in a study of response to subunit inactivated influenza vaccine. TCRdb used MiXCR to reprocess the RT-PCR reads, holding one entry per CDR3 protein. The sample has more than 450,000 distinct CDR3 sequences, approximately 7.1% seen once. Source: PBMCs from blood, taken 23 months after vaccination. The source is a man between 45 and 75 years old who received an inactivated influenza vaccine.

There are many counts of this clonotype. The rearrangement uses TRBV25-1 and TRBJ2-5; 7 positions agree with TRBD1. Germline CDR1 is MGHDK and CDR2 is SYGVNS. V shed 4 bases and J 5 bases; nucleotides not matched to a gene: 4. CDR3 length equals 13 residues. Written as DNA, the CDR3 is TGTGCCAGCAGTGGACAGGGTTTGGAGACCCAGTACTTC. This encodes CASSGQGLETQYF.

This chain links TRBV3-1 with TRBJ2-3; D is unresolved. CDR1 and CDR2 from the germline V gene are LGHDT and YNNKEL (reference sequence). Trimming took 5 bases from V and 2 from J, leaving 14 bases between them. The length of the CDR3 is 15 residues. The CDR3 loop is CASSYTKDPTDTQYF. DNA of the CDR3: TGTGCCAGCAGCTACACTAAGGACCCCACAGATACGCAGTATTTT.

This clonotype was recorded a few times. The J gene is TRBJ2-1, the V gene TRBV10-3; tentatively, D is TRBD2 (6 bases). The CDR3 length is 14 residues. Germline-derived CDR1 and CDR2 are ENHRY and SYGVKD. The V end lost 2 bases, the J end lost 4 bases, and 9 bases lay between the germline ends. The CDR3 reads CAISETGLYNEQFF. The CDR3 coding sequence is TGTGCCATCAGTGAGACTGGACTATACAATGAGCAGTTCTTC.